The rows below give T cell receptor beta chains drawn from one sample of a study of blood T cell repertoires in COVID-19. Using immunoSEQ multiplex PCR, the repertoire was profiled, and TCRdb retains in-frame clones only, with some absent. Found here are about 200,000 clones, roughly 88% of them singletons; the top ten hold 5% to 7%. Sequenced sample: PBMCs or T cells enriched from blood (not recorded which). The receptors derive from a man aged 35 to 55 with acute COVID-19. CDR3s leave out the opening cysteine and the closing phenylalanine or tryptophan.

TRBV6-5,TRBJ2-1,ASARAYNEQF
TRBV6-5,TRBJ2-5,AISDRVLKTQY
TRBV7-3,TRBJ2-1,ASSLTPSGSSYNEQF
TRBV20-1,TRBJ1-2,SAKWAEGYT
TRBV7-8,TRBJ1-5,ASSLGTGGYQPQH
TRBV7-2,TRBJ2-5,ASSRSPGIGETQY
TRBV7-8,TRBJ1-4,ASSVPGQLEKLF
TRBV5-4,TRBJ2-7,ASSGPRDISYEQY
TRBV28,TRBJ1-5,ASSWRQINQPQH
TRBV4-3,TRBJ1-1,ASSQGTGPREAF
TRBV16,TRBJ2-2,ASSQFTSSNTGELF
TRBV9,TRBJ1-2,ASSKSPPGGDGYT
TRBV7-2,TRBJ2-5,ASSFSGARGETQY
TRBV30,TRBJ2-3,AWSRLADVTDTQY
TRBV19,TRBJ1-5,ASLKGQNQPQH
TRBV28,TRBJ2-5,ASSGSAVQETQY
TRBV28,TRBJ2-1,ASSFVGTHNNEQF
TRBV27,TRBJ2-2,ASSLSGQGNTGELF
TRBV24-1,TRBJ1-1,ATSDLGVRGGNTEAF
TRBV5-5,TRBJ1-5,ASSLLGDSNQPQH